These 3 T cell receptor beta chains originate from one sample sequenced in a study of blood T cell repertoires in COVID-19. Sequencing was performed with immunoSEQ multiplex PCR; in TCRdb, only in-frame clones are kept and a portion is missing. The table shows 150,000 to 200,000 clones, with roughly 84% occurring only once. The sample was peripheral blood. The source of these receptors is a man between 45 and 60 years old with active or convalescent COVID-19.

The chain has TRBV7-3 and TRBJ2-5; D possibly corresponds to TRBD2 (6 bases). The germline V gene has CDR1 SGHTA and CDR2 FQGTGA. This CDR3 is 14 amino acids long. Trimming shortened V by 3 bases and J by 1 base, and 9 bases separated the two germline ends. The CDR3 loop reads CASSLEAGQETQYF. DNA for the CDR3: TGTGCCAGCAGCTTGGAAGCGGGCCAAGAGACCCAGTACTTC.

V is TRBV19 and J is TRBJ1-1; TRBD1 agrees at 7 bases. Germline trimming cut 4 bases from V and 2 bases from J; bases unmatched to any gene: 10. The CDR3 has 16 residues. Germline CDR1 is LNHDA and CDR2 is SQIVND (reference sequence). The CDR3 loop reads CASSTPWTGVNTEAFF. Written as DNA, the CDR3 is TGTGCCAGTAGTACTCCATGGACAGGAGTCAACACTGAAGCTTTCTTT.

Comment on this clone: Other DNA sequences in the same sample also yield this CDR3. The DNA for the CDR3 is TGTGCCACCAGCAGAGATTGGGGAGGACATGAAAAACTGTTTTTT. It specifies CATSRDWGGHEKLFF. This chain connects TRBV15 to TRBJ1-4, with D uncertain. V dropped 0 bases and J dropped 6 bases, with 11 bases sitting between them. This CDR3 spans 15 amino acids. CDR1 and CDR2 (germline): LNHNV, YYDKDF (reference sequence).